The 8 T cell receptor beta chains below all came from one sample that was sequenced in a study of CD4 T cells in relation to SARS-CoV-2 and coronaviruses. These receptors' antigens are unknown. Unexposed donor CD4+ T cells date from 2011-2018, before the COVID-19 pandemic. The cells were cultured for about ten days before CD4+ T cells were isolated. TCRdb keeps only in-frame clones here, not all; method: immunoSEQ multiplex PCR. The repertoire holds 21,000 or so clones, with about 81% as singletons. Source material: CD4+ T cells from PBMCs, cultured in vitro. The receptors derive from a human donor in good health.

This clone turned up a few times. The rearrangement uses TRBV5-1 and TRBJ2-2; 8 positions agree with TRBD2. V lost 1 base and J lost 4; bases outside the gene matches: 0. The CDR3 has 14 amino acids. CDR1 and CDR2 from the germline V gene are SGHRS and YFSETQ. CDR3 residues: CASSLSGSTGELFF. The CDR3 nucleotides read TGCGCCAGCAGCTTGAGCGGGAGCACCGGGGAGCTGTTTTTT.

This clone has just a few counts. The chain carries TRBV5-4 and TRBJ2-7, with 8 bases lining up with TRBD1. Germline CDR1 and CDR2: SGHNT and YYREEE (reference sequence). With 2 bases clipped from V and 2 bases from J, the junction kept 3 bases outside the gene matches. This CDR3 spans 14 amino acids. DNA for the CDR3: TGTGCCAGCAGCTTTGGACAGGGCCCCTACGAGCAGTACTTC. Translation: CASSFGQGPYEQYF.

The V call is TRBV6-4, the J call TRBJ2-7, with a tentative D call TRBD2 (7 bases). Germline CDR1 MRHNA, CDR2 SNTAGT. CDR3 length: 13 residues. Trimming cost V 8 bases and J 5 bases, with 16 bases left between them. The chain's CDR3 is CASGLEGGNEQYF. The CDR3 nucleotides are TGTGCCAGCGGCCTGGAGGGGGGGAACGAGCAGTACTTC.

The V call is TRBV2, the J call TRBJ2-5, with 7 nucleotides matching TRBD1. CDR3 length equals 13 residues. Per the germline V gene, CDR1 is SNHLY and CDR2 is FYNNEI. Unmatched junction bases numbered 13, after V lost 11 bases and J lost 7 bases. CDR3 in DNA: TGTGCCGGACAAGGGACAGATGGGGGGACCCAGTACTTC. Translated: CAGQGTDGGTQYF. The whole variable domain, remainder taken from reference TRBV2 and TRBJ2-5, is EPEVTQTPSHQVTQMGQEVILRCVPISNHLYFYWYRQILGQKVEFLVSFYNNEISEKSEIFDDQFSVERPDGSNFTLKIRSTKLEDSAMYFCAGQGTDGGTQYFGPGTRLLVL.

J is TRBJ2-1 and V is TRBV28; D is possibly TRBD1 (6 bases). Germline V lookup: CDR1 MDHEN, CDR2 SYDVKM. Trimming took off 5 bases at V and 10 bases at J, with 18 bases between the two ends. This CDR3 has 14 amino acids. The CDR3 reads CASSQLTLRGEQFF. The DNA of the CDR3 is TGTGCCAGCAGTCAGCTCACTTTGAGGGGGGAGCAGTTCTTC.

The chain has TRBV24-1 and TRBJ2-1, with D maybe TRBD2 (5 bases). This CDR3 contains 15 residues. Between the trimmed V and J ends, which lost 6 bases and 8 bases, there was a span of 19 bases. Germline-derived CDR1 and CDR2 are KGHDR and SFDVKD. CDR3 sequence reads: CATSSRGLNGDEQFF. The CDR3 nucleotides are TGTGCCACCAGTTCGCGCGGGTTAAATGGCGATGAGCAGTTCTTC.

The chain recombines TRBV28 with TRBJ2-7; 10 bases are shared with TRBD2. This CDR3 is 17 amino acids long. Germline-derived CDR1 and CDR2 are MDHEN and SYDVKM. Losses at the gene ends were 3 bases for V and 6 bases for J; bases not matched to a gene: 14. CDR3 loop: CASSFPLAGAYPGEQYF. Here the CDR3 DNA reads TGTGCCAGCAGTTTTCCGCTAGCGGGAGCCTATCCTGGCGAGCAGTACTTC. The full variable domain, in which reference TRBV28 and TRBJ2-7 provide the parts outside the CDR3, is DVKVTQSSRYLVKRTGEKVFLECVQDMDHENMFWYRQDPGLGLRLIYFSYDVKMKEKGDIPEGYSVSREKKERFSLILESASTNQTSMYLCASSFPLAGAYPGEQYFGPGTRLTVT.

The chain has TRBV7-9 and TRBJ1-2; 9 positions match TRBD1. Germline V lookup: CDR1 SEHNR, CDR2 FQNEAQ (reference sequence). Germline trimming cut 8 bases from V and 8 bases from J; bases unmatched to any gene: 6. The CDR3 is 12 amino acids. The CDR3 DNA is TGTGCCAGCCAACAGGGGGCAGGAGGCTACACCTTC. Translated, it gives CASQQGAGGYTF.